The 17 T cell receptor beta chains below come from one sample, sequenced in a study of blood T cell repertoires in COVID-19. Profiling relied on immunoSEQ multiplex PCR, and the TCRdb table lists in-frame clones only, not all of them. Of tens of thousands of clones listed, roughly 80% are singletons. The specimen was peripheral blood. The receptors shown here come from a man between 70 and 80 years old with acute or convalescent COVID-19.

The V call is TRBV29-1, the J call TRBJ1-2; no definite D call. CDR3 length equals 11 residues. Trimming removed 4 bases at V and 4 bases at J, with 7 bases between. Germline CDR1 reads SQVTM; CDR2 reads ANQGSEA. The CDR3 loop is CSVATGYGYTF. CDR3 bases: TGCAGCGTTGCGACGGGCTATGGCTACACCTTC.

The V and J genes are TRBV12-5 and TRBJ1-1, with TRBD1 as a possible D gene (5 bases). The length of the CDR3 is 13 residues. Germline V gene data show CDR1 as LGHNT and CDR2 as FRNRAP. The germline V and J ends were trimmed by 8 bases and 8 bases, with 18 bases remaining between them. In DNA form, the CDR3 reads TGTGCTAGTAAGGGAAACAGGTATGGCGAAGCTTTCTTT. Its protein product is CASKGNRYGEAFF.

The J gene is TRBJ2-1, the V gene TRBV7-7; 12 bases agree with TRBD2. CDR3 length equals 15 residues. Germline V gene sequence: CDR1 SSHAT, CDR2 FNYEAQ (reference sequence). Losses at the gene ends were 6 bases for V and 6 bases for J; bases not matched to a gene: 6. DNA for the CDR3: TGTGCCAGCAGTCGTGGACTAGCGGGACGCAATGAGCAGTTCTTC. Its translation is CASSRGLAGRNEQFF.

CDR3 in amino acids: CASSQKTGGSAGNYNEQFF. As DNA, the CDR3 is TGTGCCAGCAGCCAGAAGACAGGGGGCTCAGCGGGAAACTACAATGAGCAGTTCTTC. The chain combines TRBV3-1 (or the pseudogene TRBV3-2) with TRBJ2-1; 10 nucleotides line up with TRBD1. This CDR3 region has 19 residues. V shed 3 bases and J 3 bases; nucleotides not matched to a gene: 14. Germline V gene sequence: CDR1 LGHDT, CDR2 YNNKEL (reference sequence).

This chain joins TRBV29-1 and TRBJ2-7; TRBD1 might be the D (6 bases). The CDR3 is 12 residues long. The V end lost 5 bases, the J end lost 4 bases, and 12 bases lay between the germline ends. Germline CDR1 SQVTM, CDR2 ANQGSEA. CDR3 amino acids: CSVKDSRYEQYF. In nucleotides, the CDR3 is TGCAGCGTTAAGGACAGCCGTTACGAGCAGTACTTC.

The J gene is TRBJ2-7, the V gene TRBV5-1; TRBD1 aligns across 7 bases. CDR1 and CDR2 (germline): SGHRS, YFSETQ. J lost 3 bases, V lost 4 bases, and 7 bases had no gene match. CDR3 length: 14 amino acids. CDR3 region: CASSPGTVDYEQYF. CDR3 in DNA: TGCGCCAGCAGCCCCGGGACAGTCGACTACGAGCAGTACTTC.

CDR3 DNA sequence: TGTGCCAGCAGCTTGTACGAGGGCCGCTATAATTCACCCCTCCACTTT. The encoded protein is CASSLYEGRYNSPLHF. J is TRBJ1-6 and V is TRBV5-6; unclear D gene. Per the germline V gene, CDR1 is SGHDT and CDR2 is YYEEEE. The CDR3 runs 16 residues. V was trimmed by 1 base and J by 3 bases, leaving 11 bases between them.

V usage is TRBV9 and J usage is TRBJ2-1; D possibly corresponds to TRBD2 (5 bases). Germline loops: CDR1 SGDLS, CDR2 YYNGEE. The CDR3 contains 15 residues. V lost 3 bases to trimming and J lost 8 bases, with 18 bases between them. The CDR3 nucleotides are TGTGCCAGCAGCGCCTCGGTGGGAGAGGCCTATGAGCAGTTCTTC. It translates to CASSASVGEAYEQFF.

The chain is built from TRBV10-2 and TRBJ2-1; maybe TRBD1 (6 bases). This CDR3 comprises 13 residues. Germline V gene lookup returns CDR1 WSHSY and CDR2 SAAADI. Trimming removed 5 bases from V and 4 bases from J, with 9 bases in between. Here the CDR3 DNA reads TGCGCCAGCAGTAGGCAGGGGTACAATGAGCAGTTCTTC. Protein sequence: CASSRQGYNEQFF.

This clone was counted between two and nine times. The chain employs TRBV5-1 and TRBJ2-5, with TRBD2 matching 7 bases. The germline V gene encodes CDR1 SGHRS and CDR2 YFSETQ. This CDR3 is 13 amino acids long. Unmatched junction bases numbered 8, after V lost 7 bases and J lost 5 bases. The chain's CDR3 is CASGGGASETQYF. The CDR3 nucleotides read TGCGCCAGCGGGGGGGGAGCCAGCGAGACCCAGTACTTC.

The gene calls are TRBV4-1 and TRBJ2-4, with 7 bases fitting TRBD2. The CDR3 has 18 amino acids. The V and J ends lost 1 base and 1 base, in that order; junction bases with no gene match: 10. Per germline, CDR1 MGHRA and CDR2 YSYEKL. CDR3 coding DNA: TGCGCCAGCAGCCAAGCGGCCGCGGGAGTGACGGCCAAAAACATTCAGTACTTC. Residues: CASSQAAAGVTAKNIQYF.

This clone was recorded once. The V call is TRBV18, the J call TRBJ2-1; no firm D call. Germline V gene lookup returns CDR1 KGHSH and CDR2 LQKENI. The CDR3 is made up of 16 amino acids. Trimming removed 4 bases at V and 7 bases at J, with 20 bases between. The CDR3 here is CASSRAGPPGSNEQFF. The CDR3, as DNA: TGTGCCAGCTCACGGGCAGGTCCGCCAGGATCGAATGAGCAGTTCTTC.

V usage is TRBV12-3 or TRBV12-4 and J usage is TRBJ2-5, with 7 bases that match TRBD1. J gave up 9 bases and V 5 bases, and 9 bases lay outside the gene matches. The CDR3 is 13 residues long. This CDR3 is CASSPGQSLAQYF. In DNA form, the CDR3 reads TGTGCCAGCAGTCCGGGACAGTCTCTAGCCCAGTACTTC.

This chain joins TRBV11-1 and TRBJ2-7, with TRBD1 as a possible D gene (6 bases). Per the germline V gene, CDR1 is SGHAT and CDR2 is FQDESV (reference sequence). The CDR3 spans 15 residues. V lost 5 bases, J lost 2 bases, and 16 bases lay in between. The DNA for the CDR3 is TGTGCCAGCAGCCTAATCCGGGACACCACCTACGAGCAGTACTTC. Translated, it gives CASSLIRDTTYEQYF.

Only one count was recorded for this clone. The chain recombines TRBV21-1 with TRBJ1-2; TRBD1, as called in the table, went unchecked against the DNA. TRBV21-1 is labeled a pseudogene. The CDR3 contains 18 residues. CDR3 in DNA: TGTGCCAGCAGCACCCCGGGACAGGGGCCCCCTCCGTGGTATGGCTACACCTTC. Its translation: CASSTPGQGPPPWYGYTF.

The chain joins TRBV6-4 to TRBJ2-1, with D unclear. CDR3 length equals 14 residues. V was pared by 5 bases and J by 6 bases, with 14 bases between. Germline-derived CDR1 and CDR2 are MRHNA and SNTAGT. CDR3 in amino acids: CASSLERLPNEQFF. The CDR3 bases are TGTGCCAGCAGTCTGGAGAGGCTGCCCAATGAGCAGTTCTTC.

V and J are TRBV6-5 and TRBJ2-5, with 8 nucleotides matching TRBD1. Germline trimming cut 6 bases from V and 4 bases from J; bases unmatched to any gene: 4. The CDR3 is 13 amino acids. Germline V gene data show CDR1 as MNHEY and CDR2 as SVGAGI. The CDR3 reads CASRGQVGETQYF. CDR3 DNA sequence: TGTGCCAGCAGGGGACAGGTTGGAGAGACCCAGTACTTC.